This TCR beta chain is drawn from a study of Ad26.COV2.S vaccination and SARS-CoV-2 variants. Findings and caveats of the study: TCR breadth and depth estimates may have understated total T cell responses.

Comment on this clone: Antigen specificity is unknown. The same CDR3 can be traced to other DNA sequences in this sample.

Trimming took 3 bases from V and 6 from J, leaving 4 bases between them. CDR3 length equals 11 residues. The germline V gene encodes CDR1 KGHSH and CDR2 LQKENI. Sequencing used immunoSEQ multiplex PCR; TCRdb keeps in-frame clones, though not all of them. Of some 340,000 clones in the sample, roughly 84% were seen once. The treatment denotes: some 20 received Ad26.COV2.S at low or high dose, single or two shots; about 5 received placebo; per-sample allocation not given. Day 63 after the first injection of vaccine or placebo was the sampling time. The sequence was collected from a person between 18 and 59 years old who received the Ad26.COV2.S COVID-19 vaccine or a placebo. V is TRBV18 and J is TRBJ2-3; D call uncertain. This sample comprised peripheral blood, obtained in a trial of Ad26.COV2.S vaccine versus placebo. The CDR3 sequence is CASSPLDTQYF. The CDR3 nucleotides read TGTGCCAGCTCACCCCTGGATACGCAGTATTTT.